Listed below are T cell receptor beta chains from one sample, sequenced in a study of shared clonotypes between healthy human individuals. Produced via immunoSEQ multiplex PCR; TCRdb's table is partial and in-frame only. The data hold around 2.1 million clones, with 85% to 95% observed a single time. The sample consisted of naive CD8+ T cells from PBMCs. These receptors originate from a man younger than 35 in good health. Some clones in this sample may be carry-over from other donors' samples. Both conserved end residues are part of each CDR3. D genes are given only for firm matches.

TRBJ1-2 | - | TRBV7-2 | CASSDSGGDYGYTF
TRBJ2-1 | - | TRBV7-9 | CASSSVLSSYNEQFF
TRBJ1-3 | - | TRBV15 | CATRRGNPGNTIYF
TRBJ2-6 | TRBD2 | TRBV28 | CASSTTGLTSGRASEAGANVLTF
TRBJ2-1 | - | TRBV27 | CASSSTSNLYNEQFF
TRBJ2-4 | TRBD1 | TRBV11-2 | CASSPRQGASKNIQYF
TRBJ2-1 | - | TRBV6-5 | CASSYRTATYNEQFF
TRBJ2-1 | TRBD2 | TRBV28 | CASSPPSGGNNEQFF
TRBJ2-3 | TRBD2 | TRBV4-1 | CASSQVSGGGDTQYF
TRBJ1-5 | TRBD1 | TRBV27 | CASSGTGGNQPQHF
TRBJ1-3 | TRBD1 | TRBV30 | CAQITGASGNTIYF
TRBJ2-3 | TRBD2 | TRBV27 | CASSPRTSGYTDTQYF
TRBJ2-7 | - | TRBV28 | CASSFPGSSYEQYF
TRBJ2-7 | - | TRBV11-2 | CASSFGGYEQYF
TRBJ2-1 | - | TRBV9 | CASSVAVRPREIHNEQFF
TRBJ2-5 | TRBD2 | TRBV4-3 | CASSQDRAGGTQYF
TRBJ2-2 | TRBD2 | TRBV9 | CASSGGLAGTGELFF
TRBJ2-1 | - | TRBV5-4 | CASSHRASMDNEQFF
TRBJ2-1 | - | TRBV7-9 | CASSSGPTYNEQFF
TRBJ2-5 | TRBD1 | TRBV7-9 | CASSRRDSAQAQYF
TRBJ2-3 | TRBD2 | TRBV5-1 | CASSRRGTSGRTDTQYF
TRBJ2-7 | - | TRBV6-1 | CASSASPQGNYEQYF
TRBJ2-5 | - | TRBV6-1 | CASSEPLYGGDVQTQYF
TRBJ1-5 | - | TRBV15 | CATSRDRDNQPQHF
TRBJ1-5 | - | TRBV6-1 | CATRALYSNQPQHF
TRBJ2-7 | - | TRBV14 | CASSHSYEQYF